This T cell receptor beta chain was profiled in a study of T cell responses to AZD1222 COVID-19 vaccine. Second doses at about 4 or about 12 weeks were pooled. As for this clone: Its antigen remains unidentified.

Study results and limitations: A reported finding is that nearly half of spike-specific TCRs target unmutated variant regions. Mostly white British, mostly female donors; authors suggested clonal diversity may be underestimated.

Germline V gene lookup returns CDR1 SGDLS and CDR2 YYNGEE. V was trimmed by 0 bases and J by 2 bases, leaving 13 bases between them. The CDR3 loop spans 16 amino acids. Profiled with immunoSEQ multiplex PCR; TCRdb holds only in-frame clones, not every one. The sample shows about 140,000 clones, 90% to 95% of them seen only once. Sequencing used peripheral blood, obtained 28 days after the second AZD1222 dose. The TCR originated in an adult who received the AZD1222 COVID-19 vaccine. The chain is built from TRBV9 and TRBJ2-3; perhaps TRBD2 as D (7 bases). CDR3 sequence (DNA): TGTGCCAGCAGCGTAGCAGGCGGGGGCCACACAGATACGCAGTATTTT. Its protein is CASSVAGGGHTDTQYF.